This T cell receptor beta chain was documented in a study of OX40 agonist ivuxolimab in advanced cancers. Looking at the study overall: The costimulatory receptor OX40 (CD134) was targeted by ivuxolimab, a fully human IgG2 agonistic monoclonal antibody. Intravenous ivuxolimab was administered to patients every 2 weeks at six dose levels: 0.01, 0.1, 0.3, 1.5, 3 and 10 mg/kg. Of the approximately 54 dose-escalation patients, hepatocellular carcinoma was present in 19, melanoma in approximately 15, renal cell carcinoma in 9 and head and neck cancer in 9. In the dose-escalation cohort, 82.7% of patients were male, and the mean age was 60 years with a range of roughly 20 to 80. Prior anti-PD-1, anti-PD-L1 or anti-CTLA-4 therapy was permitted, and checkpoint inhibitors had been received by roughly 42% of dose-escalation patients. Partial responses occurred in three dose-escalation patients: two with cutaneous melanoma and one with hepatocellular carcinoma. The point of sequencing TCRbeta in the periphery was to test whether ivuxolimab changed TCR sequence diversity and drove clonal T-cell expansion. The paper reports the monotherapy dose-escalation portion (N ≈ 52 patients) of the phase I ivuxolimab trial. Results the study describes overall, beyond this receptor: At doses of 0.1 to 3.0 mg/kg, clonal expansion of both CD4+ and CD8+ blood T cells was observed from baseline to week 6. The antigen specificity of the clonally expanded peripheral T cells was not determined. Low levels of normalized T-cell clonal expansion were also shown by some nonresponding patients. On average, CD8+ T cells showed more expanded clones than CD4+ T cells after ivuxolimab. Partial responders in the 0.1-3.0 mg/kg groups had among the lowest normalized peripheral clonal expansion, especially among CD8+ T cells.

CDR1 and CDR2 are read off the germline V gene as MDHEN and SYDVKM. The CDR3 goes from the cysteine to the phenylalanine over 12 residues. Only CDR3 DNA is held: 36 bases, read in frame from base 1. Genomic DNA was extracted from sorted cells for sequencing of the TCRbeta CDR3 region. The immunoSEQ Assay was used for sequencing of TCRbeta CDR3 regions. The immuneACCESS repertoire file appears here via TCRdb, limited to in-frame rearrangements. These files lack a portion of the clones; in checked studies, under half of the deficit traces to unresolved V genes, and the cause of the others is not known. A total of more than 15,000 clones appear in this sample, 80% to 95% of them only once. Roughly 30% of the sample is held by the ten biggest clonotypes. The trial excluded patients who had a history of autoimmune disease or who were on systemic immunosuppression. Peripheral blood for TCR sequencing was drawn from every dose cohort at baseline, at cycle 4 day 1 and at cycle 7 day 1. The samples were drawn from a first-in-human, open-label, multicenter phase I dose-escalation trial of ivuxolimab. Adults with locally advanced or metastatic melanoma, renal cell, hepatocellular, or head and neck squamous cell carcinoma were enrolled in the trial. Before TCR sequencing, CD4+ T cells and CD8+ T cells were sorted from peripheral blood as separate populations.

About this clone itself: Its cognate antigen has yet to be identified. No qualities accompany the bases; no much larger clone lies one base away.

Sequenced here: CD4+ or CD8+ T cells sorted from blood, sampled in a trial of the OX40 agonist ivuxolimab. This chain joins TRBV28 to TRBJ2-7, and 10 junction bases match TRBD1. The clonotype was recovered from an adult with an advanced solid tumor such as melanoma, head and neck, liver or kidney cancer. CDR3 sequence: CTVGTGDYEQYF. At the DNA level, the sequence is TGTACAGTGGGGACAGGGGACTACGAGCAGTACTTC.